This TCR beta chain was captured by sequencing in a study of T cell repertoires in cytomegalovirus infection. Across the whole study: Evidence of both CMV infection and a matching HLA type came from public TCR beta signatures. Overall study results and limits: Carriers of CMV and the relevant HLA type were discriminated by public TCR beta frequency.

Each CDR3 protein is one row after TCRdb ran MiXCR on the reads. The sample has almost 500,000 distinct CDR3 sequences, 11% seen once. Trimming shortened V by 5 bases and J by 8 bases, and 12 bases separated the two germline ends. The CDR3 totals 13 residues. CDR1 and CDR2 from the germline V gene are SEHNR and FQNEAQ (reference sequence). This clonotype has ten or more counts. Its antigen is as yet unknown. The sequenced sample was PBMCs. The TCR originated in a human donor in good health (CMV status not recorded). Some clones in this sample may be carry-over from other donors' samples. This chain joins TRBV7-9 and TRBJ1-4; no firm D call. Here the CDR3 reads CASSPQVGEKLFF. The CDR3 bases are TGTGCCAGCAGCCCTCAAGTAGGAGAAAAACTGTTTTTT.